This T cell receptor beta chain is drawn from a study of T cell changes during pregnancy in multiple sclerosis (dated by TCRdb to between 2018 and 2021). In terms of the full investigation: Changes in the T cell repertoire over the course of pregnancy were examined in this study in women with multiple sclerosis.

The library was built by means of the immunoSEQ multiplex PCR assay. TCRdb obtained this table from immuneACCESS and retained in-frame rearrangements with V and J assigned. These tables miss some clones; where compared with another copy, unresolved V genes account for less than half of the shortfall, and the remainder is unexplained. Across this sample there are 38,000 or so clones, with roughly 92% seen only once. The top ten clonotypes cover around 1.3% of the sample. CDR1 and CDR2, looked up from the germline V gene (reference sequence), are MNHEY and SMNVEV. The CDR3 goes from the cysteine to the phenylalanine over 14 residues. CDR3 DNA only is kept here, 42 bases in frame from base 1. Trimming takes 2 bases off V and 4 bases off J; junction bases not matched to a gene: 1. Remarks on this clone: What antigen it recognizes has not been identified. Per-base qualities were not stored, and no clone one base away is much larger.

The chain is assembled from TRBV27 and TRBJ2-1, and 8 bases in between align with TRBD2. The source is a female donor with multiple sclerosis, enrolled in a pregnancy study. Sequencing used peripheral blood, obtained before pregnancy. The CDR3 protein sequence reads: CASSLSGRYNEQFF. The base sequence is TGTGCCAGCAGTTTAAGCGGGAGATACAATGAGCAGTTCTTC.